The sequence of this TCR beta chain was determined in a study of blood T cell repertoires in COVID-19. The CDR3 spans 15 residues. Germline V gene lookup returns CDR1 LGHDT and CDR2 YNNKEL (reference sequence). Trimming left V 3 bases short and J 5 bases short, with 16 bases between. The method was immunoSEQ multiplex PCR; TCRdb's version includes in-frame clones alone and lacks a portion of them. The sample has 250,000 to 300,000 clones, about 91% seen once. Specimen: PBMCs or T cells enriched from blood (not recorded which). The sequence came from a human donor in a cohort exposed to, infected with or recovered from COVID-19 (not recorded which). The donor label of this sample is uncertain. J is TRBJ2-5 and V is TRBV3-1 (or the pseudogene TRBV3-2), with a possible D match to TRBD2 (6 bases). The CDR3 coding sequence is TGTGCCAGCAGCCAGGGAGGTTCCTCCGGGGAGACCCAGTACTTC. Protein product: CASSQGGSSGETQYF.